Listed below are T cell receptor beta chains from one sample, sequenced in a study of CD8 T cells in ankylosing spondylitis. MiXCR, run by TCRdb on the 5' RACE reads, gives a single entry per CDR3 protein. This table has more than 150,000 distinct CDR3 sequences, roughly 18% appearing once. The sequenced material came from blood, either unsorted or a sorted T cell fraction (not recorded which). These receptors were collected from a male donor aged 10 to 35 with ankylosing spondylitis or in good health (not recorded which). Both conserved end residues are part of each CDR3. D genes are given only for firm matches. Some rows have no size entry. The others give once, few or many, or a class for an expanded clone.

v_gene,d_gene,abundance,j_gene,CDR3nt,CDR3aa
TRBV12-3/TRBV12-4,.,.,TRBJ2-1,TGTGCCAGCAGTTTGGTAGCTTCCTACAATGAGCAGTTCTTC,CASSLVASYNEQFF
TRBV6-5,.,many,TRBJ1-5,TGTGCCAGCAAACCCCGGGGTATCAATCAGCCCCAGCATTTT,CASKPRGINQPQHF
TRBV7-8,.,many,TRBJ2-2,TGTGCCAGCAGCTTAGGAGTGTGGGGCACCGGGGAGCTGTTTTTT,CASSLGVWGTGELFF
TRBV29-1,TRBD2,few,TRBJ2-1,TGCAGCGTTATGAGCGGGAGGGCGGGTGAGCAGTTCTTC,CSVMSGRAGEQFF
TRBV6-5,.,few,TRBJ2-1,TGTGCCAGCAGTTACGAAGCAGGAGCCTACAATGAGCAGTTCTTC,CASSYEAGAYNEQFF
TRBV28,.,many,TRBJ2-3,TGTGCCAGCGTTGATGGACGGAGCACAGATACGCAGTATTTT,CASVDGRSTDTQYF
TRBV5-5,TRBD1,.,TRBJ1-1,TGTGCCAGCAGCCCGGAGACAGGGGGCAAAACTGAAGCTTTCTTT,CASSPETGGKTEAFF
TRBV15,.,many,TRBJ2-3,TGTGCCACCAGCAGGAGGGAGTCGACAGATACGCAGTATTTT,CATSRRESTDTQYF
TRBV29-1,.,many,TRBJ2-1,TGCAGCGTCCACGTAGTGTCAGAGCAGTTCTTC,CSVHVVSEQFF
TRBV7-8,.,many,TRBJ2-2,TGTGCCAGCAGCTTGGGGGGAACGAACACCGGGGAGCTGTTTTTT,CASSLGGTNTGELFF
TRBV7-8,TRBD1,.,TRBJ2-4,TGTGCCAGCAGCTCTCCTCCCTACAGGGGGCGAGACAAAAACATTCAGTACTTC,CASSSPPYRGRDKNIQYF
TRBV23-1,.,.,TRBJ2-1,TGCGCAGGGGGAAGGGCCAATGAGCAGTTCTTC,CAGGRANEQFF
TRBV3-1,TRBD1,many,TRBJ1-1,TGTGCCAGCAGCCAAGCTGTGACAGGGGTCACTGAAGCTTTCTTT,CASSQAVTGVTEAFF
TRBV4-3,TRBD1,.,TRBJ2-1,TGCGCCAGCAGCCAAGAGACCCCACAGGGGGCAGGGGAGCAGTTCTTC,CASSQETPQGAGEQFF
TRBV7-9,TRBD2,.,TRBJ2-1,TGTGCCAGCAGCTTAGCGGTACTAGCGGGAGTGATTGGCTCCTACAATGAGCAGTTCTTC,CASSLAVLAGVIGSYNEQFF
TRBV11-2,.,.,TRBJ2-1,TGTGCCAGCGAGGGACTTAGCAATGAGCAGTTCTTC,CASEGLSNEQFF
TRBV14,.,.,TRBJ2-7,TGTGCCAGCAGCCAACGCCACCGGAACTACGAGCAGTACTTC,CASSQRHRNYEQYF
TRBV29-1,.,.,TRBJ2-3,TGCAGCGTTGAAAAAGGGACAACTAATACAGATACGCAGTATTTT,CSVEKGTTNTDTQYF
TRBV20-1,TRBD1,few,TRBJ2-1,TGCAGTGCTAGAGATCCCACAGGGGCTATGATGTCACATGAGCAGTTCTTC,CSARDPTGAMMSHEQFF
TRBV5-1,.,many,TRBJ2-7,TGCGCCAGCAGCTTGGCCTCGGCTCACGAGCAGTACTTC,CASSLASAHEQYF
TRBV25-1,TRBD2,many,TRBJ2-3,TGTGCCAGCAGCTGGTCCCCCTTTGGCGGGAGGCTAGAAGATACGCAGTATTTT,CASSWSPFGGRLEDTQYF
TRBV24-1,TRBD1,.,TRBJ2-5,TGTGCCACCAGTGACGTGGTAGGGGGCCTGAAACAAGAGACCCAGTACTTC,CATSDVVGGLKQETQYF
TRBV19,.,few,TRBJ2-3,TGTGCCAGTAGTATGGCTGATACGCAGTATTTT,CASSMADTQYF
TRBV5-1,TRBD2,many,TRBJ2-5,TGCGCCAGCAGTGAAGGAGCGGGAGCCCAAGAGACCCAGTACTTC,CASSEGAGAQETQYF
TRBV12-3/TRBV12-4,TRBD2,.,TRBJ2-1,TGTGCCAGCAGTACTCCGGGGCCGGGAGGGAATGAGCAGTTCTTC,CASSTPGPGGNEQFF
TRBV11-2,TRBD2,many,TRBJ2-1,TGTGCCAGCAGCTTAGATAGACTAGCGGGAGGGCCTATAAATGAGCAGTTCTTC,CASSLDRLAGGPINEQFF
TRBV7-9,.,.,TRBJ2-1,TGTGCCAGCAGCTTACCAGCCTCCTACAATGAGCAGTTCTTC,CASSLPASYNEQFF
TRBV20-1,TRBD1,.,TRBJ2-5,TGCAGTGCTAGAGAAGTAGGGACAGGGGACGAGACCCAGTACTTC,CSAREVGTGDETQYF
TRBV18,.,many,TRBJ2-2,TGTGCCAGCTCACCGCGCGGGACGGGTAACACCGGGGAGAACTTTTTT,CASSPRGTGNTGENFF
TRBV7-2,TRBD2,many,TRBJ2-3,TGTGCCAGCAGCCTCAAGTACCATAGCGGGAGGGCCACAGATACGCAGTATTTT,CASSLKYHSGRATDTQYF
TRBV2,.,.,TRBJ2-1,TGTGCCAGCAGTGAAGACAGGGTTGGGTTCTTC,CASSEDRVGFF
TRBV12-3/TRBV12-4,.,many,TRBJ2-2,TGTGCCAGCAGTGAGGGTCCAGGCTTCACCGGGGAGCTGTTTTTT,CASSEGPGFTGELFF
TRBV28,TRBD1,many,TRBJ1-4,TGTGCCAGCACCCTCAATCAGGGGGCTTTTGAAAAACTGTTTTTT,CASTLNQGAFEKLFF
TRBV20-1,.,.,TRBJ2-1,TGCAGTGCTAGTCCTCCTACGGGGCTACGGTTCTTC,CSASPPTGLRFF
TRBV29-1,.,.,TRBJ1-2,TGCAGCGTGTGGACAGCATATGGCTACACCTTC,CSVWTAYGYTF
TRBV24-1,TRBD2,.,TRBJ2-1,TGTGCCACCAGTGATTTGCATGGCGGGAGGAATGAGCAGTTCTTC,CATSDLHGGRNEQFF
TRBV7-6,.,few,TRBJ2-1,TGTGCCAGCAGCTTAGAGCCGGGGTCGTCGGGTGAGCAGTTCTTC,CASSLEPGSSGEQFF
TRBV7-9,.,.,TRBJ1-2,TGTGCCAGCAGCATTGCGGGTGGCTACACCTTC,CASSIAGGYTF
TRBV12-3/TRBV12-4,TRBD1,many,TRBJ2-1,TGTGCCAGCAAGGCCGGGACAGGGGCGCATAATGAGCAGTTCTTC,CASKAGTGAHNEQFF
TRBV11-2,.,many,TRBJ2-5,TGTGCCAGCAGCGTATCACAGGTCCCTCAAGAGACCCAGTACTTC,CASSVSQVPQETQYF
TRBV5-1,.,.,TRBJ1-1,TGCGCCAGCAGCGCTGGTGGGGCCACTTTGCAGGAGGCTTTCTTT,CASSAGGATLQEAFF
TRBV7-9,.,many,TRBJ2-7,TGTGCCAGCAGCTTAGGTGAAGTCAAATACTCCTACGAGCAGTACTTC,CASSLGEVKYSYEQYF
TRBV10-3,.,many,TRBJ2-5,TGTGCCATCACCCGCGACAGCACCCAAGAGACCCAGTACTTC,CAITRDSTQETQYF
TRBV7-6,TRBD2,many,TRBJ2-1,TGTGCCAGCAGCTTAGGAGGGAGGACTAGCGGGAGCAACTACAATGAGCAGTTCTTC,CASSLGGRTSGSNYNEQFF
TRBV12-3/TRBV12-4,TRBD2,.,TRBJ2-1,TGTGCCAGCAGTACCAGGACTAGCGGGTTGTACAATGAGCAGTTCTTC,CASSTRTSGLYNEQFF
TRBV12-3/TRBV12-4,TRBD1,many,TRBJ2-1,TGTGCCAGCAGCTCCGGGACAGGGAGAAATGAGCAGTTCTTC,CASSSGTGRNEQFF
TRBV27,.,many,TRBJ2-4,TGTGCCAGCAGTTTAATCTCCGGTTTCGGGAGGGGGCTAGCCAAAAACATTCAGTACTTC,CASSLISGFGRGLAKNIQYF
TRBV20-1,.,.,TRBJ2-2,TGCAGTGCTAGAGAGGACGGAGGATGGACCGGGGAGCTGTTTTTT,CSAREDGGWTGELFF
TRBV5-6,.,many,TRBJ2-5,TGTGCCAGCAGCTTGGGGCTAGTGGAAGAGACCCAGTACTTC,CASSLGLVEETQYF
TRBV12-3/TRBV12-4,TRBD2,many,TRBJ2-5,TGTGCCAGCAGTTTTTTCGGTTACAAGCGGGAGGATTTTGGGACCCAGTACTTC,CASSFFGYKREDFGTQYF
TRBV20-1,.,.,TRBJ2-7,TGCAGTGCTAGCAGCGAGCAGTACTTC,CSASSEQYF